These 28 T cell receptor beta chains came from one sample sequenced in a study of T cells in tumors after PD-1 blockade (dated by TCRdb to between 2018 and 2021). The sample's time point label, decoded: after anti-PD-1 therapy. The receptor library was made with the immunoSEQ multiplex PCR assay. TCRdb limited this immuneACCESS table to in-frame rearrangements with V and J called. A share of clones is missing; checked studies link under half to unresolved V genes, and the rest is unexplained. This sample has approximately 9,300 clones in its table, and approximately 70% of those were observed once. 10% to 15% of the sample belongs to the ten largest clones. The source was tumor tissue, collected after anti-PD-1 treatment. The receptor set was obtained from a human donor with basal cell carcinoma.

V and J are TRBV6-6 and TRBJ1-3; 12 bases align to TRBD1. Germline CDR1 is MNHNY and CDR2 is SVGAGI (reference sequence). The junction had 7 bases not matched to a gene; V was cut back by 4 bases and J by 6 bases. CDR3 size: 16 residues. The CDR3 loop reads CASSSPPGQGANTIYF. DNA for the CDR3: TGTGCCAGCAGTTCCCCGCCGGGACAGGGGGCAAACACCATATATTTT.

This chain uses TRBV30 with TRBJ1-1; D call uncertain. The V and J ends lost 2 bases and 12 bases respectively, with 19 bases between them. The CDR3 totals 13 residues. The germline V gene encodes CDR1 GTSNPN and CDR2 SVGIG (reference sequence). CDR3 DNA sequence: TGTGCCTGGAGTAACACAGATTTCCGACGTCCTTTCTTT. It specifies CAWSNTDFRRPFF. Variable domain in full (rest from reference TRBV30 and TRBJ1-1): SQTIHQWPATLVQPVGSPLSLECTVEGTSNPNLYWYRQAAGRGLQLLFYSVGIGQISSEVPQNLSASRPQDRQFILSSKKLLLSDSGFYLCAWSNTDFRRPFFGQGTRLTVV.

The rearrangement uses TRBV7-2 and TRBJ2-7, with 8 bases lining up with TRBD2. This CDR3 region has 16 residues. Germline loops: CDR1 SGHTA, CDR2 FQGNSA. J gave up 0 bases and V 2 bases, and 6 bases lay outside the gene matches. In DNA form, the CDR3 reads TGTGCCAGCAGCTTAAGCGCGGGGGGATTCTCCTACGAGCAGTACTTC. It encodes CASSLSAGGFSYEQYF.

The chain recombines TRBV4-1 with TRBJ1-5; D uncertain. V was pared by 0 bases and J by 0 bases, with 12 bases between. Germline CDR1 is MGHRA and CDR2 is YSYEKL. The CDR3 consists of 17 residues. In nucleotides, the CDR3 is TGCGCCAGCAGCCAAGAAACACTTACTTATAGCAATCAGCCCCAGCATTTT. Translated, it gives CASSQETLTYSNQPQHF.

This clone has more than one count but fewer than ten. J is TRBJ2-7 and V is TRBV5-8; D is unclear. Germline CDR1 and CDR2: SGHTS and YDEGEE. The CDR3 totals 11 residues. V lost 1 base to trimming and J lost 4 bases, with 3 bases between them. CDR3 nucleotide sequence: TGTGCCAGCAGCTTGTATTACGAGCAGTACTTC. It encodes CASSLYYEQYF.

This clone is judged medium-sized. The V and J genes are TRBV20-1 and TRBJ2-7; D unresolved. There are 11 residues in the CDR3. The germline CDR1 and CDR2 sequences are DFQATT and SNEGSKA (reference sequence). The V end was cut by 2 bases, the J end by 1 base, with 3 bases between. The CDR3 is CSARTSYEQYF. The CDR3, as DNA: TGCAGTGCTAGAACTTCCTACGAGCAGTACTTC.

This clone was seen once. The chain recombines TRBV6-1 with TRBJ1-6; D gene uncertain. From germline, CDR1 is MNHNS and CDR2 SASEGT. Trimming left V 1 base short and J 7 bases short, with 11 bases between. This CDR3 comprises 15 residues. The CDR3 region is CASSEGAVRNSPLHF. The DNA of the CDR3 is TGTGCCAGCAGTGAAGGTGCGGTAAGGAATTCACCCCTCCACTTT.

The chain recombines TRBV6-6 with TRBJ2-3; D is unresolved. From germline, CDR1 is MNHNY and CDR2 SVGAGI (reference sequence). V lost 3 bases and J lost 1, with 11 bases in between. CDR3 length: 15 residues. DNA for the CDR3: TGTGCCAGCAGTTATGTAGCTGAGCGCACAGATACGCAGTATTTT. Translating it yields CASSYVAERTDTQYF.

The rearrangement links TRBV19 to TRBJ2-5; 7 positions agree with TRBD2. Germline trimming cut 5 bases from V and 1 base from J; bases unmatched to any gene: 7. In germline, CDR1 is LNHDA, CDR2 SQIVND (reference sequence). This CDR3 comprises 15 residues. Written as DNA, the CDR3 is TGTGCCAGTAGTGTCAGACCTAGCGGCCAAGAGACCCAGTACTTC. It translates to CASSVRPSGQETQYF.

CDR3 region: CASRKLGGEGNEQFF. The DNA for the CDR3 is TGTGCCAGCAGAAAATTGGGGGGCGAGGGCAATGAGCAGTTCTTC. The chain combines TRBV6-4 with TRBJ2-1; D might be TRBD1 or TRBD2, each matching 6 bases. The CDR3 contains 15 residues. Germline lookup yields CDR1 MRHNA and CDR2 SNTAGT. Trimming shortened V by 6 bases and J by 6 bases, and 18 bases separated the two germline ends.

The V call is TRBV7-2, the J call TRBJ2-3; D perhaps matches TRBD2 (6 bases). Trimming took 0 bases from V and 0 from J, leaving 10 bases between them. This CDR3 is 16 amino acids long. The V gene's germline CDR1 is SGHTA and CDR2 FQGNSA. CDR3 in DNA: TGTGCCAGCAGCTTAGCGGGGGGTTTTAGCACAGATACGCAGTATTTT. It yields the protein CASSLAGGFSTDTQYF.

V is TRBV5-1 and J is TRBJ1-2; D remains ambiguous. This CDR3 spans 13 amino acids. From germline, CDR1 is SGHRS and CDR2 YFSETQ. The V gene lost 5 bases and the J gene lost 0 bases, with 8 bases spanning the gap. The CDR3 region is CASRDTANYGYTF. The CDR3 DNA is TGCGCCAGCAGAGACACAGCTAACTATGGCTACACCTTC. Filled out from reference TRBV5-1 and TRBJ1-2, the complete variable domain reads KAGVTQTPRYLIKTRGQQVTLSCSPISGHRSVSWYQQTPGQGLQFLFEYFSETQRNKGNFPGRFSGRQFSNSRSEMNVSTLELGDSALYLCASRDTANYGYTFGSGTRLTVV.

The rearrangement links TRBV7-6 to TRBJ1-1; D is unclear. This CDR3 spans 15 amino acids. V was pared by 5 bases and J by 1 base, with 14 bases between. The germline gives CDR1 SGHVS, CDR2 FNYEAQ. The DNA for the CDR3 is TGTGCCAGCAGCCACCCTCCTCCTTCGAACACTGAAGCTTTCTTT. It specifies CASSHPPPSNTEAFF.

V and J are TRBV14 and TRBJ1-5; tentatively, D is TRBD1 (5 bases). Trimming left V 0 bases short and J 0 bases short, with 9 bases between. CDR3 length: 16 amino acids. CDR1 SGHDN and CDR2 FVKESK come from the germline V gene. The CDR3 reads CASSQDDSYSNQPQHF. CDR3 DNA sequence: TGTGCCAGCAGCCAAGATGACAGTTATAGCAATCAGCCCCAGCATTTT.

This clone was counted between two and nine times. The chain has TRBV28 and TRBJ1-2, with a possible D match to TRBD1 (6 bases). There are 15 residues in the CDR3. The germline gives CDR1 MDHEN, CDR2 SYDVKM. The germline V and J ends were trimmed by 3 bases and 5 bases, with 16 bases remaining between them. The CDR3 sequence: CASSLATGNGYGYTF. The DNA of the CDR3 is TGTGCCAGCAGTTTGGCTACAGGGAATGGGTATGGCTACACCTTC.

This sequence joins TRBV5-1 and TRBJ2-1; D uncertain. The germline V and J ends were trimmed by 0 bases and 7 bases, with 11 bases remaining between them. The length of the CDR3 is 14 residues. From germline, CDR1 is SGHRS and CDR2 YFSETQ. CDR3 sequence: CASSLGLLGNEQFF. The CDR3 DNA reads as TGCGCCAGCAGCTTGGGACTCCTAGGGAATGAGCAGTTCTTC.

The rearrangement uses TRBV5-1 and TRBJ1-2, with D possibly TRBD1 on 6 matching bases. The CDR3 loop spans 14 amino acids. Trimming pared 3 bases from V and 2 bases from J, leaving 11 bases between. Germline V gene lookup returns CDR1 SGHRS and CDR2 YFSETQ. CDR3 protein: CASSYSQGNYGYTF. CDR3 nucleotide sequence: TGCGCCAGCAGCTACAGTCAGGGGAACTATGGCTACACCTTC.

CDR3 residues: CASRLATDSGANVLTF. DNA of the CDR3: TGTGCAAGTCGCTTAGCGACAGACTCTGGGGCCAACGTCCTGACTTTC. The chain links TRBV12-2 to TRBJ2-6; the table's D call, TRBD1, was not checked against the DNA. TRBV12-2 is marked as a pseudogene. The CDR3 extends over 16 amino acids.

J is TRBJ1-2 and V is TRBV7-2, with 7 bases lining up with TRBD1. The CDR3 has 15 amino acids. Germline V gene data show CDR1 as SGHTA and CDR2 as FQGNSA. V trimming: 3 bases; J trimming: 8 bases; junction bases outside the gene matches: 12. The CDR3 here is CASSFQTDRVDGYTF. CDR3 sequence (DNA): TGTGCCAGCAGCTTCCAAACTGACAGGGTTGACGGCTACACCTTC.

CDR3 region: CASTPNPGGAYGYTF. CDR3 sequence (DNA): TGTGCCAGCACCCCGAACCCGGGGGGTGCCTATGGCTACACCTTC. The chain carries TRBV6-5 and TRBJ1-2; maybe TRBD1 (5 bases). Germline CDR1 is MNHEY and CDR2 is SVGAGI. CDR3 size: 15 residues. With 7 bases removed from V and 4 bases from J, the gap between germline ends came to 19 bases.

V and J are TRBV5-5 and TRBJ2-1, with TRBD1 matching over 9 bases. V was pared by 3 bases and J by 5 bases, with 9 bases of the junction left unmatched. The CDR3 totals 16 residues. Germline values: CDR1 SGHKS, CDR2 YYEKEE (reference sequence). The chain's CDR3 is CASSSRTGEGHNEQFF. CDR3 nucleotide sequence: TGTGCCAGCAGCTCTCGGACAGGGGAAGGACACAATGAGCAGTTCTTC.

A word on this clone: Relative to the germline gene, one junction end is altered; a read error may explain this. The rearrangement joins TRBV5-1 to TRBJ1-1; D call uncertain. Germline loops: CDR1 SGHRS, CDR2 YFSETQ. CDR3 length equals 13 residues. The CDR3 DNA sequence: TGCGCCAGCACCTTGGGTGGGAACACTGAAGCTTTCTTT. Its translation is CASTLGGNTEAFF.

The chain employs TRBV29-1 and TRBJ1-1; no reliable D call. CDR3 length: 11 amino acids. V lost 7 bases, J lost 5 bases, and 11 bases lay in between. Germline V lookup: CDR1 SQVTM, CDR2 ANQGSEA. The CDR3 nucleotides read TGCAGCGACCAATCGGGAACTGAAGCTTTCTTT. Translated, it gives CSDQSGTEAFF.

The chain has TRBV3-1 (or the pseudogene TRBV3-2) and TRBJ2-7; 13 nucleotides line up with TRBD2. V dropped 8 bases and J dropped 4; count of bases not matched to a gene: 8. Germline V CDR1 and CDR2: LGHDT, YNNKEL (reference sequence). This CDR3 is built from 15 residues. As DNA, the CDR3 is TGTGCCAGCGCACTAGCGGGGGGGCCTATATACGAGCAGTACTTC. This codes for CASALAGGPIYEQYF.

The rearrangement joins TRBV4-3 to TRBJ2-5; 10 bases are a match to TRBD1. After removal of 3 bases from V and 4 bases from J, the junction contained 5 bases not matched to a gene. The CDR3 covers 15 residues. Germline CDR1 and CDR2: LGHNA and YSLEER. The CDR3: CASSQSDRGRETQYF. CDR3 sequence (DNA): TGCGCCAGCAGCCAGAGCGACAGGGGGCGAGAGACCCAGTACTTC.

The chain carries TRBV5-1 and TRBJ2-1; the match to TRBD2 covers 14 bases. The trim removed 4 bases at V and 8 bases at J, leaving 17 bases unmatched. Germline CDR1 and CDR2: SGHRS and YFSETQ. This CDR3 has 19 residues. The DNA for the CDR3 is TGCGCCAGCAGCGTCACCGGGACTAGCGGGAGACCCGGTCGAGATGAGCAGTTCTTC. Translation gives CASSVTGTSGRPGRDEQFF.

In nucleotides, the CDR3 is TGTGCCAGCAGTTTATTTGGTAGCCCAAACAATGAGCAGTTCTTC. Its protein product is CASSLFGSPNNEQFF. The chain is built from TRBV28 and TRBJ2-1; no firm D call. The CDR3 contains 15 residues. Trimming removed 1 base from V and 5 bases from J, with 12 bases in between. CDR1 and CDR2 from the germline V gene are MDHEN and SYDVKM.

This CDR3 is CASSREGGETQYF. Here the CDR3 DNA reads TGTGCCAGCTCACGGGAGGGCGGAGAGACCCAGTACTTC. The V call is TRBV18, the J call TRBJ2-5; 7 nucleotides align to TRBD2. Germline trimming cut 4 bases from V and 4 bases from J; bases unmatched to any gene: 3. The CDR3 runs to 13 residues. Germline V gives CDR1 KGHSH, CDR2 LQKENI.